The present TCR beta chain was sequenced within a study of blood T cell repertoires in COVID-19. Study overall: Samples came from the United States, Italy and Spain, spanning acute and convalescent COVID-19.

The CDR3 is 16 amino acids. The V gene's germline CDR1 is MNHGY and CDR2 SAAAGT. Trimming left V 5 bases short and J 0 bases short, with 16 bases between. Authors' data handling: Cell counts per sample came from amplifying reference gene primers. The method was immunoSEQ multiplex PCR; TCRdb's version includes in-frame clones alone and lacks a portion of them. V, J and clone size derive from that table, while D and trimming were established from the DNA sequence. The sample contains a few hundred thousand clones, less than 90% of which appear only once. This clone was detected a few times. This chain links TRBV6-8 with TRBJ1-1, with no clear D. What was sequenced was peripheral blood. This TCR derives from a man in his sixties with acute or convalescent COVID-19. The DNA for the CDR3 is TGTGCCAGCAGTCAGAAAAGACACTTTATGAACACTGAAGCTTTCTTT. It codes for CASSQKRHFMNTEAFF.